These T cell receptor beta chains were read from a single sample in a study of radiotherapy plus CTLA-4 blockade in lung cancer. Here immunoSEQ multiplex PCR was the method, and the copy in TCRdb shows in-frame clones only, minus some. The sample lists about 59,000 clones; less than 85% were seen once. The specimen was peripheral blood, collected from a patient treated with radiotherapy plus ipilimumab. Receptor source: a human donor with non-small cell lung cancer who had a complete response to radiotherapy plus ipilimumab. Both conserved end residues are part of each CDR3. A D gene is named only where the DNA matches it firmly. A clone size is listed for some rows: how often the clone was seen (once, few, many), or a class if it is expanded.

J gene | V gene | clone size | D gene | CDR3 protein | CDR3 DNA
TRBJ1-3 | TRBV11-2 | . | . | CASSSLQGRTIYF | TGTGCCAGCAGCTCACTACAGGGTAGGACCATATATTTT
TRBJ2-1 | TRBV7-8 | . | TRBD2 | CASSQTSGRTIISSYNEQFF | TGTGCCAGCAGTCAGACTAGCGGGAGGACGATCATTAGCTCCTACAATGAGCAGTTCTTC
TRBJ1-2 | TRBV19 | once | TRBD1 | CASSSLRGQGQYGYTF | TGTGCCAGTAGTTCGCTAAGAGGACAGGGGCAATATGGCTACACCTTC
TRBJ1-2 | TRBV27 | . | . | CASSFRYTKSGYTF | TGTGCCAGCAGTTTCAGGTACACCAAGAGCGGCTACACCTTC
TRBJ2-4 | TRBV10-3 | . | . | CAISDIGTQKNIQYF | TGTGCCATCAGTGATATAGGGACACAGAAAAACATTCAGTACTTC
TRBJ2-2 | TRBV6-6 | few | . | CASSLAGDTGELFF | TGTGCCAGCAGTTTGGCAGGGGACACCGGGGAGCTGTTTTTT
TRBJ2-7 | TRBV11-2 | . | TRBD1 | CASSFPQGARPYEQYF | TGTGCCAGCAGCTTCCCACAGGGGGCCCGGCCCTACGAGCAGTACTTC
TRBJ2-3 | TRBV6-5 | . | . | CASSSTTDTQYF | TGTGCCAGCAGTTCAACTACAGATACGCAGTATTTT
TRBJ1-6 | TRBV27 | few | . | CASSLLVYNSPLHF | TGTGCCAGCAGTTTACTAGTTTATAATTCACCCCTCCACTTT
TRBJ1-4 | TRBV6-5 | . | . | CASSWTAQNEKLFF | TGTGCCAGCAGCTGGACAGCCCAAAATGAAAAACTGTTTTTT
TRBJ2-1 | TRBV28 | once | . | CASSPRTARSSYNEQFF | TGTGCCAGCAGTCCTAGGACAGCCAGGAGCTCCTACAATGAGCAGTTCTTC
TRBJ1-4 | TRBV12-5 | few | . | CASGLDGQSHEKLFF | TGTGCTAGTGGTTTGGATGGACAGTCCCATGAAAAACTGTTTTTT
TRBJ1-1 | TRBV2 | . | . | CASSVEAEGRAFF | TGTGCCAGCAGTGTAGAAGCCGAGGGGAGGGCTTTCTTT
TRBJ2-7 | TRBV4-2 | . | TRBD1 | CASSQAGGGPYQQYF | TGTGCCAGCAGCCAAGCAGGGGGCGGGCCCTACCAACAGTACTTC
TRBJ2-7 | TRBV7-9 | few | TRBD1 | CASSSNRGVPYEQYF | TGTGCCAGCAGCTCCAACAGGGGGGTTCCCTACGAGCAGTACTTC
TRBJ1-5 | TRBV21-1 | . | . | CASSREEGANQPQHF | TGTGCCAGCAGCAGAGAGGAAGGGGCCAATCAGCCCCAGCATTTT
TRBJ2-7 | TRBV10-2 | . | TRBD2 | CASSVELAAGEQYF | TGCGCCAGCAGTGTTGAACTAGCGGCGGGCGAGCAGTACTTC
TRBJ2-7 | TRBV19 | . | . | CATTPTGSYEQYF | TGTGCCACCACTCCGACAGGAAGCTACGAGCAGTACTTC
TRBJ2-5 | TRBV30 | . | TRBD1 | CAWDRGAETQYF | TGTGCCTGGGACAGGGGGGCTGAGACCCAGTACTTC
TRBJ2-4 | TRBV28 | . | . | CASSLPAGHIQYF | TGTGCCAGCAGTTTACCCGCAGGGCACATTCAGTACTTC
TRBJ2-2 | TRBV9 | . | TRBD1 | CASSVGDRGKNTGELFF | TGTGCCAGCAGCGTAGGGGACAGGGGAAAGAACACCGGGGAGCTGTTTTTT
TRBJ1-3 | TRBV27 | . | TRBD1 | CASSPAGQASGNTIYF | TGTGCCAGCAGTCCCGCGGGACAGGCCTCTGGAAACACCATATATTTT
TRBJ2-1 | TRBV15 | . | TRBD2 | CATLPSGGSYNEQFF | TGTGCCACCTTGCCGAGCGGGGGGTCCTACAATGAGCAGTTCTTC
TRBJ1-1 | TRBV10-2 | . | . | CASSPAGNTEAFF | TGCGCCAGCAGCCCGGCGGGGAACACTGAAGCTTTCTTT
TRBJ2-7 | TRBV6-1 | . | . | CASSEQGYEQYF | TGTGCCAGCAGTGAACAGGGCTACGAGCAGTACTTC
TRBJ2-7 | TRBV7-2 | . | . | CASSLVGRGSYEQYF | TGTGCCAGCAGCTTAGTAGGGAGAGGCTCCTACGAGCAGTACTTC
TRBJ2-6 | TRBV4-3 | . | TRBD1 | CASSQLTGGSGANVLTF | TGCGCCAGCAGCCAGTTGACAGGGGGCTCTGGGGCCAACGTCCTGACTTTC
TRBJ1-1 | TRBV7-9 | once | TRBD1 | CASSFPRTGGEIEAFF | TGTGCCAGCAGCTTTCCCCGGACAGGGGGTGAAATCGAAGCTTTCTTT
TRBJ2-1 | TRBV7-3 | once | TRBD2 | CASSLVGLAEERQFF | TGTGCCAGCAGCTTGGTGGGACTAGCGGAGGAGAGGCAGTTCTTC
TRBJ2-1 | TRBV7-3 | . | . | CASSLTKGENEQFF | TGTGCCAGCAGCTTAACGAAGGGAGAGAATGAGCAGTTCTTC